A selection of T cell receptor beta chains follows, all from one sample in a study of shared clonotypes between healthy human individuals. Repertoires were generated with immunoSEQ multiplex PCR, while TCRdb's copy carries only in-frame clones and drops some. The sample holds roughly 1.4 million clones, 97% to 99% seen once. Sequencing was done on a sample of naive CD4+ T cells sorted from blood. Source of these receptors: a man aged 30 to 45 in good health. Each CDR3 is given with its conserved first and last residue. The D gene is left open where the match is weak. Clone size appears in some rows only: once, few, many, or a class for an expanded clone.

d_call	v_call	j_call	clone_size	cdr3_aa	cdr3_nt
NA	TRBV7-9	TRBJ2-1	NA	CASSSTGLINEQFF	TGTGCCAGCAGCTCGACGGGACTCATCAATGAGCAGTTCTTC
NA	TRBV5-1	TRBJ2-5	NA	CASSLVGAGQETQYF	TGCGCCAGCAGCTTGGTAGGGGCGGGTCAAGAGACCCAGTACTTC
NA	TRBV6-5	TRBJ2-5	NA	CASSYGFRKETQYF	TGTGCCAGCAGTTACGGGTTTAGAAAAGAGACCCAGTACTTC
TRBD2	TRBV11-2	TRBJ2-7	once	CASSRASTSVYEQYF	TGTGCCAGCAGCCGAGCTTCGACTAGCGTCTACGAGCAGTACTTC
TRBD2	TRBV29-1	TRBJ2-1	NA	CSLSLLAGADNEQFF	TGCAGCTTATCCCTCCTAGCGGGAGCGGACAATGAGCAGTTCTTC
TRBD2	TRBV18	TRBJ2-1	NA	CASSPWTGITSGSSDNEQFF	TGTGCCAGCTCACCTTGGACCGGGATTACTAGCGGGAGTTCAGACAATGAGCAGTTCTTC
NA	TRBV6-4	TRBJ2-2	NA	CASSDSPTVNTGELFF	TGTGCCAGCAGTGACTCCCCTACAGTGAACACCGGGGAGCTGTTTTTT
NA	TRBV6-1	TRBJ2-1	once	CASGRTDRNNEQFF	TGTGCCAGCGGTCGGACTGACCGTAACAATGAGCAGTTCTTC
NA	TRBV30	TRBJ2-3	NA	CAWSYGGGYTDTQYF	TGTGCCTGGAGTTACGGTGGAGGATACACAGATACGCAGTATTTT
NA	TRBV29-1	TRBJ2-1	NA	CSVAGVVGNEQFF	TGCAGCGTTGCGGGAGTTGTGGGTAATGAGCAGTTCTTC
NA	TRBV7-8	TRBJ2-7	NA	CASSPKAGSAYEQYF	TGTGCCAGCAGCCCAAAGGCGGGATCGGCCTACGAGCAGTACTTC
NA	TRBV7-6	TRBJ2-6	NA	CASSLVVGANVLTF	TGTGCCAGCAGCTTAGTCGTTGGGGCCAACGTCCTGACTTTC
TRBD2	TRBV5-8	TRBJ2-7	once	CASSLGPGGPYEQYF	TGTGCCAGCAGCTTGGGACCGGGAGGGCCTTACGAGCAGTACTTC
TRBD2	TRBV5-4	TRBJ2-1	NA	CASSRSGGEIEQFF	TGTGCCAGCAGCCGTAGCGGGGGGGAGATCGAGCAGTTCTTC
TRBD2	TRBV28	TRBJ2-1	NA	CASPPGLAGVSRNNEQFF	TGTGCCAGCCCCCCGGGACTAGCGGGAGTTTCTAGAAACAATGAGCAGTTCTTC
NA	TRBV2	TRBJ2-7	NA	CASSSSGYEQYF	NA
TRBD2	TRBV28	TRBJ2-1	NA	CASSLTGGGRANEQFF	TGTGCCAGCAGTTTAACGGGTGGCGGGAGGGCCAATGAGCAGTTCTTC
TRBD2	TRBV18	TRBJ2-3	NA	CASSPLSGAGNVADTQYF	TGTGCCAGCTCACCATTATCCGGAGCGGGAAATGTTGCAGATACGCAGTATTTT
NA	TRBV4-2	TRBJ2-3	once	CASSQDLVGDTSSTDTQYF	TGTGCCAGCAGCCAAGACTTGGTGGGAGACACCTCTAGCACAGATACGCAGTATTTT
NA	TRBV30	TRBJ1-5	NA	CAWSVSRTNQPQHF	TGTGCCTGGAGTGTATCGCGGACGAATCAGCCCCAGCATTTT
TRBD2	TRBV5-1	TRBJ2-7	NA	CASRPLAGQNYEQYF	TGCGCCAGCCGTCCCCTAGCGGGACAGAACTACGAGCAGTACTTC